This T cell receptor (beta chain) emerged from a study of blood T cell repertoires in COVID-19. This CDR3 has 15 amino acids. V lost 0 bases to trimming and J lost 4 bases; unmatched junction nucleotides: 8. The germline gives CDR1 GTSNPN, CDR2 SVGIG (reference sequence). Profiled with immunoSEQ multiplex PCR; TCRdb holds only in-frame clones, not every one. This sample carries approximately 100,000 clones, over 80% of them seen once, and the ten largest clones take around a sixth. The source is a woman aged 60-75 years with acute or convalescent COVID-19. The gene calls are TRBV30 and TRBJ1-2; 7 bases are shared with TRBD1. What was sequenced was peripheral blood. The chain's CDR3 is CAWSVQPGGIYGYTF. For the CDR3, the DNA is TGTGCCTGGAGTGTCCAGCCAGGGGGGATCTATGGCTACACCTTC.